This T cell receptor (beta chain) was sequenced in a study of T cell responses to AZD1222 COVID-19 vaccine. V was shortened by 0 bases and J by 3 bases, with 12 bases between the two germline ends. Germline assignment: CDR1 MNHEY and CDR2 SMNVEV (reference sequence). CDR3 length: 15 amino acids. This table comes from immunoSEQ multiplex PCR, and its TCRdb copy is limited to in-frame clones, with some not included. In the table there are over 120,000 clones, 93% of which are singletons. The gene calls are TRBV27 and TRBJ2-7; D is possibly TRBD2 (6 bases). This TCR was recovered from an adult who had recovered from COVID-19. The sample consisted of peripheral blood, taken after recovery from COVID-19. The CDR3 here is CASSLSQGLSYEQYF. CDR3 sequence (DNA): TGTGCCAGCAGTTTATCTCAGGGACTGAGCTACGAGCAGTACTTC.